This T cell receptor beta chain was sequenced during a study of CD8 T cells in Susac syndrome. TEMRA cells were FACS-enriched, while CD8+ and CD4+ T cells were negatively isolated. With random hexamers, 0.5 to 1 ug RNA was reverse transcribed. TCRdb re-derived calls from the immunoSEQ multiplex PCR reads in MiXCR, one entry per CDR3 protein. The table records 90,000 or so distinct CDR3 sequences, 80% to 95% of them present only once. CDR1 is SGHRS, CDR2 YFSETQ, per germline. V was pared by 2 bases and J by 0 bases, with 4 bases of the junction left unmatched. The CDR3 length is 15 residues. This chain connects TRBV5-1 to TRBJ1-1; 7 bases map to TRBD1. Sequenced input: CD8+ T cells from PBMCs. The origin of this receptor is a human donor in good health. The CDR3 region is CASSFGRGLNTEAFF. The CDR3 DNA reads as TGCGCCAGCAGCTTTGGGAGGGGGCTGAACACTGAAGCTTTCTTT.